A selection of T cell receptor beta chains follows, all from one sample in a study of T cells in localized non-small cell lung cancer. Some clones are missing from TCRdb's copy, which holds only in-frame ones; the method was immunoSEQ multiplex PCR. The sample carries 53,000 or so clones, roughly 83% recorded once. Source: peripheral blood mononuclear cells, taken before any cancer treatment. Receptors were obtained from a man aged 40 to 70 with stage III lung adenocarcinoma. CDR3s leave out the opening cysteine and the closing phenylalanine or tryptophan. The order of the fields is V gene, J gene, D gene, CDR3 protein. D genes are given only for firm matches.

TRBV15,TRBJ2-4,.,ATLDGGAKNIQY
TRBV6-6,TRBJ1-3,.,ASKAPVSGNTIY
TRBV11-3,TRBJ2-3,.,ASSFEPLGDTQY
TRBV28,TRBJ1-1,.,ASSLWTAGGTEAF
TRBV29-1,TRBJ1-1,TRBD1,SARQGEAF
TRBV9,TRBJ2-1,TRBD2,ASSYPAGEGRNEQF
TRBV6-4,TRBJ1-2,TRBD1,ASSDRTGGGGYT
TRBV7-3,TRBJ2-3,.,ASSSLPTDTQY
TRBV5-6,TRBJ2-1,.,ASSPTRDLGEQF
TRBV4-3,TRBJ2-7,.,ASSLSKGDSWNEQY
TRBV11-2,TRBJ2-1,.,ASSLVANEQF
TRBV27,TRBJ2-7,TRBD2,ASSPTGGAYEQY